This TCR beta chain stems from a study of T cell changes during pregnancy in multiple sclerosis. Germline V gene data show CDR1 as LNHDA and CDR2 as SQIVND (reference sequence). CDR3 length: 15 amino acids. After removal of 7 bases from V and 7 bases from J, the junction contained 12 bases not matched to a gene. Method: immunoSEQ multiplex PCR; TCRdb's copy keeps in-frame clones and lacks some. The sample has approximately 48,000 clones; about 91% are singletons. V and J are TRBV19 and TRBJ2-1, with 8 positions matching TRBD2. The TCR originated in a female donor with multiple sclerosis, enrolled in a pregnancy study. Sample: CD8+ T cells from peripheral blood mononuclear cells, taken after pregnancy. The CDR3 nucleotides read TGTGCCAGTAATGAGGGACTAGGAACTATGAATGAGCAGTTCTTC. Its protein is CASNEGLGTMNEQFF.